This TCR beta chain was profiled in a study of T cells after yellow fever vaccination. Study overall: It was SMART-Seq v4 Ultra Low Input that prepared the fractions with low cell numbers. Findings and limits, study-wide: Compared with primary, the secondary response was weaker and peaked at day 5, not 15. Repertoires obtained by FACS sorting could include abundant clonotypes that entered as contaminants from the bulk population. Relatively few clonotypes were ones that appeared in both CD4 and CD8 compartments.

Each CDR3 protein is one row after TCRdb ran MiXCR on the 5' RACE reads. The table lists about 320,000 distinct CDR3 sequences, 12% of them singletons. Turning to this clonotype: Its target is not known.

This CDR3 spans 17 amino acids. Germline CDR1 reads SGHVS; CDR2 reads FNYEAQ. V was cut by 7 bases and J by 0 bases, with 21 bases left in between. This material consisted of CD4+ T cells sorted from PBMCs, taken 15 days after the yellow fever booster vaccination. The origin of this receptor is a man aged 18 to 35 who received the YFV17D yellow fever vaccine. The V call is TRBV7-6, the J call TRBJ1-1; tentatively, D is TRBD1 (6 bases). The CDR3 nucleotides are TGTGCCAGCACCCGTGCGGGGGCGGGGGAGGTGAACACTGAAGCTTTCTTT. Amino acids: CASTRAGAGEVNTEAFF.